The clone carrying this T cell receptor beta chain came up a few times. Its antigen is unidentified. TCRdb passed the 5' RACE reads through MiXCR, listing each CDR3 protein once. The profile shows about 210,000 distinct CDR3 sequences, 7.3% of them singletons. These data come from a study of CD8 T cells in ankylosing spondylitis. V was clipped by 3 bases and J by 13 bases, with 13 bases between them. The CDR3 sequence is 12 residues long. Germline lookup yields CDR1 MGHRA and CDR2 YSYEKL. Whole-study findings and limits: Previously reported in reactive arthritis synovial fluid and blood were some of the motif variants. There was a TCR beta motif, made of several highly homologous variants, that appeared characteristic of ankylosing spondylitis blood. It was reported that disease-linked clones were significantly enriched in matched ankylosing spondylitis synovial fluid.

This sequence joins TRBV4-1 and TRBJ2-1; D uncertain. The sample comprised blood, either unsorted or a sorted T cell fraction (not recorded which). The sequence derives from a male donor with ankylosing spondylitis. CDR3 sequence: CASSQKAGTQFF. CDR3 bases: TGCGCCAGCAGCCAGAAGGCCGGAACCCAGTTCTTC.